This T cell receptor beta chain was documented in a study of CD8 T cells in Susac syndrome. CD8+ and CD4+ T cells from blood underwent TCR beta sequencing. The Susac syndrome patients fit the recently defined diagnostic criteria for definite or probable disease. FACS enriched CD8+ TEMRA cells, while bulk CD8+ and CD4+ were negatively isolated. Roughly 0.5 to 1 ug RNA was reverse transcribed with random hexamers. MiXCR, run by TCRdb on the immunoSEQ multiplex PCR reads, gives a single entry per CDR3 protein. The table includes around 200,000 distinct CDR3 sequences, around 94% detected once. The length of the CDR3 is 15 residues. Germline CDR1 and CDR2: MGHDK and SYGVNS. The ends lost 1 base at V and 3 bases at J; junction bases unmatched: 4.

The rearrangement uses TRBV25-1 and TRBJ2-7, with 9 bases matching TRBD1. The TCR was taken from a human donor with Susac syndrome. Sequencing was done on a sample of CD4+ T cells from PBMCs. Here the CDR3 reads CASSELGQGVYEQYF. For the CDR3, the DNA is TGTGCCAGCAGTGAATTGGGACAGGGAGTCTACGAGCAGTACTTC.